This T cell receptor (beta chain) was retrieved from a study of CD8 T cells in Susac syndrome. The CDR3 runs to 13 residues. The germline V gene encodes CDR1 MNHEY and CDR2 SMNVEV (reference sequence). V was trimmed by 5 bases and J by 6 bases, leaving 11 bases between them. After extraction with the RNeasy kit, roughly 0.5 to 1 ug of the RNA was reverse transcribed using random hexamers. Across 54 Vbeta and 13 Jbeta, immunoSEQ multiplex PCR amplified TCR beta CDR3. TCRdb fed the immunoSEQ multiplex PCR reads into MiXCR, producing one record per CDR3 protein. The table records some 260,000 distinct CDR3 sequences, roughly 85% of them present only once. FACS enriched CD8+ TEMRA cells, while bulk CD8+ and CD4+ were negatively isolated.

The chain recombines TRBV27 with TRBJ1-5; a weak D match, TRBD1 (6 bases). The sequencing input was CD8+ T cells from PBMCs. This clonotype was sampled from a human donor with multiple sclerosis. The CDR3 DNA reads as TGTGCCAGCAGTCACCAGGGGAGTCAGCCCCAGCATTTT. As protein: CASSHQGSQPQHF.